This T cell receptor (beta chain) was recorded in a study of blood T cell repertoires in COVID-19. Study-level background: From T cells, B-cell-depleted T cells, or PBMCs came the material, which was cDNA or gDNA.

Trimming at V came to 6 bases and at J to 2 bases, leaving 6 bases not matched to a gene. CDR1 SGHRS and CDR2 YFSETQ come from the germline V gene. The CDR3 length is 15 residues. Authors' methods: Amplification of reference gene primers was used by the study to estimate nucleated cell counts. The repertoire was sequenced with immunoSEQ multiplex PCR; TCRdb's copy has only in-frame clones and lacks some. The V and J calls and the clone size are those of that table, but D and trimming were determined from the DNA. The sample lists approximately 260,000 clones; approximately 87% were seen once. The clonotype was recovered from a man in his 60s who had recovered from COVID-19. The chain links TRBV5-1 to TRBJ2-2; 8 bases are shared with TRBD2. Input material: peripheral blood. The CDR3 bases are TGCGCCAGCAACTCGGGACTAGATAACACCGGGGAGCTGTTTTTT. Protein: CASNSGLDNTGELFF.